The rows below give T cell receptor beta chains drawn from one sample of a study of cytomegalovirus exposure and HLA in healthy donors. Data came from immunoSEQ multiplex PCR; TCRdb stores just in-frame clones and leaves some out. The sample has around 140,000 clones, 70% to 85% seen once. The sequenced sample consisted of PBMCs. Source of these receptors: a man aged 30-40 years in good health and CMV-seropositive. CDR3s include the opening cysteine and the closing phenylalanine or tryptophan. Fields, in order: clone size, J gene, V gene, D gene, CDR3 DNA, CDR3 protein. A D gene is named only where the DNA matches it firmly. Expanded clones get a size class; other rows say once, few or many, or leave the size out.

.	TRBJ2-2	TRBV7-9	.	TGTGCCAGCAGCTTAGGCAGGGCGAACACCGGGGAGCTGTTTTTT	CASSLGRANTGELFF
.	TRBJ2-1	TRBV7-9	.	TGTGCCAGCAGCCCTAAGGCCGGGAGCTACAATGAGCAGTTCTTC	CASSPKAGSYNEQFF
.	TRBJ2-2	TRBV6-4	TRBD1	TGTGCCAGCAGTGAGACAGGGGACACCGGGGAGCTGTTTTTT	CASSETGDTGELFF
.	TRBJ2-7	TRBV9	TRBD1	TGTGCCAGCAGCGGGGGAGGTACAGGGGGCCACGAGCAGTACTTC	CASSGGGTGGHEQYF
.	TRBJ2-3	TRBV2	.	TGTGCCAGCAGAGTGACTGCTCATACGCAGTATTTT	CASRVTAHTQYF
.	TRBJ2-2	TRBV9	.	TGTGCCAGCAGCGTCTTTAGCGGAGGGCGTCTCACCGGGGAGCTGTTTTTT	CASSVFSGGRLTGELFF
.	TRBJ2-7	TRBV18	.	TGTGCCAGCTCACCAACGCAAACCGGGGGCTACGAGCAGTACTTC	CASSPTQTGGYEQYF
.	TRBJ1-1	TRBV7-2	.	TGTGCCAGCAGCTTAGTACAGGGACCCACTGAAGCTTTCTTT	CASSLVQGPTEAFF
.	TRBJ2-7	TRBV9	.	TGTGCCAGCAGCGTAGACGGGAGATCCTACGGGCAGTACTTC	CASSVDGRSYGQYF
.	TRBJ1-3	TRBV18	.	TGTGCCAGCTCACCACTCCCGGGTGACACCATATATTTT	CASSPLPGDTIYF
few	TRBJ2-2	TRBV5-5	TRBD2	TGTGCCAGCAGCTTGGGGCGGGAGGGCCCCGGGGAGCTGTTTTTT	CASSLGREGPGELFF
.	TRBJ2-3	TRBV9	TRBD1	TGTGCCAGCAGCCTCACAGGGGGCTGGACAGATACGCAGTATTTT	CASSLTGGWTDTQYF
.	TRBJ2-3	TRBV28	TRBD1	TGTGCCAGCACCATCTTATCGGGACAGGGATTGGATACGCAGTATTTT	CASTILSGQGLDTQYF